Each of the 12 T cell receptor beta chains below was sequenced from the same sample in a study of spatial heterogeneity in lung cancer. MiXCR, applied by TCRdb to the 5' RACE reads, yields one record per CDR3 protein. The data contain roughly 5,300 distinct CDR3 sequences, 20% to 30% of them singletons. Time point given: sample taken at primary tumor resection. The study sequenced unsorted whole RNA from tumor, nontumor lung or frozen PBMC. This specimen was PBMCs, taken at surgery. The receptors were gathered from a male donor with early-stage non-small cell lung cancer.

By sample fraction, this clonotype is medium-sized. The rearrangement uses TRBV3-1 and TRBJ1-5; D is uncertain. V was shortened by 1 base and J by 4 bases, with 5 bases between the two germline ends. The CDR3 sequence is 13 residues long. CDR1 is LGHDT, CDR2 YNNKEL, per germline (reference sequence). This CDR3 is CASSQGGNQPQHF. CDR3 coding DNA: TGTGCCAGCAGCCAAGGGGGAAATCAGCCCCAGCATTTT.

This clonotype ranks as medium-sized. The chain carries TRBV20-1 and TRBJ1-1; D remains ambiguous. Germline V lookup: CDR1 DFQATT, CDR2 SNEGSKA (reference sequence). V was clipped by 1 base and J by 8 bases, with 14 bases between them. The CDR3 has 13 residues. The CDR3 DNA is TGCAGTGCTAGAGGGGAGTTTTACAGCGAAGCTTTCTTT. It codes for CSARGEFYSEAFF.

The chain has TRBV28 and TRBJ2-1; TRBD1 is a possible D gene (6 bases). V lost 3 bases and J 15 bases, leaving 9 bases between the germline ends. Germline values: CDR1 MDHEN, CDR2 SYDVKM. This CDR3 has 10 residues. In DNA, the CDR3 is TGTGCCAGCAGTTTCAGGGGTTGGTTCTTC. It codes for CASSFRGWFF. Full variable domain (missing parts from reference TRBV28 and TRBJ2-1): DVKVTQSSRYLVKRTGEKVFLECVQDMDHENMFWYRQDPGLGLRLIYFSYDVKMKEKGDIPEGYSVSREKKERFSLILESASTNQTSMYLCASSFRGWFFGPGTRLTVL.

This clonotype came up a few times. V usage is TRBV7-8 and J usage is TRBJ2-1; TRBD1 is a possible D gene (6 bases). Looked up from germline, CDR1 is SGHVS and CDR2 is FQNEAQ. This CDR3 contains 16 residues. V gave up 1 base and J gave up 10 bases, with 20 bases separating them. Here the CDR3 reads CASSLGGTNNPREQFF. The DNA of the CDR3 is TGTGCCAGCAGCTTAGGAGGGACAAACAACCCAAGGGAGCAGTTCTTC.

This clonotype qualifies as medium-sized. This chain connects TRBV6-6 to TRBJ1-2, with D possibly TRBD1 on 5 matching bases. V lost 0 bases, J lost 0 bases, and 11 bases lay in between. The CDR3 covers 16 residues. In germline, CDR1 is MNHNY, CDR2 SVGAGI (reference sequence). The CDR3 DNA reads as TGTGCCAGCAGTTACTCGGGAGGGGCAACTAACTATGGCTACACCTTC. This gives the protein CASSYSGGATNYGYTF.

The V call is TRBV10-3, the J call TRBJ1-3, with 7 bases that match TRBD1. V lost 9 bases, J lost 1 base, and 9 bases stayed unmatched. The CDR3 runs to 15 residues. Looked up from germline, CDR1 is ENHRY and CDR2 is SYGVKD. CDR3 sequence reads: CAMTGQSSSGNTIYF. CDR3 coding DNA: TGTGCCATGACGGGACAGTCTTCATCTGGAAACACCATATATTTT.

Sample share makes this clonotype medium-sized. This CDR3 reads CASSLVSRTANYGYTF. CDR3 in DNA: TGTGCCAGCAGCTTGGTGTCACGGACGGCGAACTATGGCTACACCTTC. The V call is TRBV5-8, the J call TRBJ1-2, with no clear D. V dropped 0 bases and J dropped 2 bases, with 14 bases sitting between them. This CDR3 contains 16 residues. Germline loops: CDR1 SGHTS, CDR2 YDEGEE.

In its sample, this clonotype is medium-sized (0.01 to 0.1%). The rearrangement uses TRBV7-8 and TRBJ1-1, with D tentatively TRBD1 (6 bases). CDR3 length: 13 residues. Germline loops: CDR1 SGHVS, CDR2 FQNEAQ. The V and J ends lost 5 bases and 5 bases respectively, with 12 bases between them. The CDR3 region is CASSLQGLTEAFF. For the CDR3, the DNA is TGTGCCAGCAGCCTACAGGGTTTGACTGAAGCTTTCTTT. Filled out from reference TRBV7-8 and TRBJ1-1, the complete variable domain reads GAGVSQSPRYKVAKRGQDVALRCDPISGHVSLFWYQQALGQGPEFLTYFQNEAQLDKSGLPSDRFFAERPEGSVSTLKIQRTQQEDSAVYLCASSLQGLTEAFFGQGTRLTVV.

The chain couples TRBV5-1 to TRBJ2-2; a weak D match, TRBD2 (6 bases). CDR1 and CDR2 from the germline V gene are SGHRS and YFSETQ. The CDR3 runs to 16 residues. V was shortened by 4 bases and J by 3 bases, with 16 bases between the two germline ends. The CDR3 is CASSQFAGSDTGELFF. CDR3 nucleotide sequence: TGCGCCAGCAGCCAGTTTGCGGGGTCGGACACCGGGGAGCTGTTTTTT. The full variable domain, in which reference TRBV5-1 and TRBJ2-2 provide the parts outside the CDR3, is KAGVTQTPRYLIKTRGQQVTLSCSPISGHRSVSWYQQTPGQGLQFLFEYFSETQRNKGNFPGRFSGRQFSNSRSEMNVSTLELGDSALYLCASSQFAGSDTGELFFGEGSRLTVL.

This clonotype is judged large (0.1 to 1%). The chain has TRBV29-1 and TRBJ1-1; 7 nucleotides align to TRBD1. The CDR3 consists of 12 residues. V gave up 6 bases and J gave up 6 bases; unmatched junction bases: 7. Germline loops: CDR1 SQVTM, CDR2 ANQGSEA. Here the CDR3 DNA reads TGCAGCGTACAGGGGCTTCTTGCTGAAGCTTTCTTT. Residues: CSVQGLLAEAFF.

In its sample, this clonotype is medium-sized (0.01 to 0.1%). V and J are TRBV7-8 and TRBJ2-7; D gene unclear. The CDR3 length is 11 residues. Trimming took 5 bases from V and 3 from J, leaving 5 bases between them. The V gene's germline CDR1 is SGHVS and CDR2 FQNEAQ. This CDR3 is CASSLYYEQYF. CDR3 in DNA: TGTGCCAGCAGCCTCTACTACGAGCAGTACTTC. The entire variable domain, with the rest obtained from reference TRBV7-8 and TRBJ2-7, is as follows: GAGVSQSPRYKVAKRGQDVALRCDPISGHVSLFWYQQALGQGPEFLTYFQNEAQLDKSGLPSDRFFAERPEGSVSTLKIQRTQQEDSAVYLCASSLYYEQYFGPGTRLTVT.

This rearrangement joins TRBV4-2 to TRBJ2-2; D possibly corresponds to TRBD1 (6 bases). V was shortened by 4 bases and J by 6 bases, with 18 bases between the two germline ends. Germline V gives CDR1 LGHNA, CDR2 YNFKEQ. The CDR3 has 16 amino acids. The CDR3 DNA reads TGTGCCAGCAGCCTACAGGGATCCGTGGAACCCGGGGAGCTGTTTTTT. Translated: CASSLQGSVEPGELFF.